This T cell receptor (beta chain) was captured by sequencing in a study of radiotherapy plus CTLA-4 blockade in lung cancer. At the level of the study: Disease control was achieved by 31% of patients, and objective responses by 18%. Whole-study results and caveats: Tumor-derived TCR clones expanded in blood after radiotherapy plus ipilimumab. Early shifts in blood T cell clones, with interferon-beta, reportedly predicted response best.

Lung cancer patients with chemo-refractory metastatic non-small-cell disease were given focal radiation plus CTLA-4 blockade with ipilimumab. A single count supports this clone. Antigen unknown. After removal of 4 bases from V and 3 bases from J, the junction contained 3 bases not matched to a gene. Germline V gene sequence: CDR1 SGHRS, CDR2 YFSETQ. The CDR3 extends over 14 amino acids. This table comes from immunoSEQ multiplex PCR, and its TCRdb copy is limited to in-frame clones, with some not included. Found here are roughly 93,000 clones, approximately 78% of them singletons; the top ten hold 3% to 3.5%.

The receptor comes from a human donor with non-small cell lung cancer who had a partial response to radiotherapy plus ipilimumab. The genes are TRBV5-1 and TRBJ2-5; 10 bases are shared with TRBD1. The input for sequencing was peripheral blood, taken from a patient treated with radiotherapy plus ipilimumab. The CDR3 spells CASSPGTGEETQYF. CDR3 DNA: TGCGCCAGCAGCCCCGGGACAGGGGAAGAGACCCAGTACTTC. The variable domain in full, completed from reference TRBV5-1 and TRBJ2-5, reads KAGVTQTPRYLIKTRGQQVTLSCSPISGHRSVSWYQQTPGQGLQFLFEYFSETQRNKGNFPGRFSGRQFSNSRSEMNVSTLELGDSALYLCASSPGTGEETQYFGPGTRLLVL.